The 8 T cell receptor beta chains in this list originate from one sample, sequenced in a study of preoperative IRX-2 immunotherapy in early breast cancer. Sequencing was performed with immunoSEQ multiplex PCR; in TCRdb, only in-frame clones are kept and a portion is missing. The sample records 34,000 or so clones, 90% to 95% being singletons. Stated treatment: preoperative locoregional IRX-2 cytokine immunotherapy. Sampling was conducted from a patient treated with IRX-2 immunotherapy. The source is a human donor with breast cancer.

The V gene is TRBV6-5, the J gene TRBJ2-1, with D unclear. The CDR3 contains 9 residues. Trimming stripped 7 bases from V and 5 bases from J, with 0 bases between. Germline lookup yields CDR1 MNHEY and CDR2 SVGAGI. The DNA of the CDR3 is TGTGCCAGCAACAATGAGCAGTTCTTC. This translates into CASNNEQFF.

The V call is TRBV4-2, the J call TRBJ1-2, with D maybe TRBD1 (6 bases). The ends were cut back, 4 bases at V and 4 bases at J, with 13 bases in the middle. Per the germline V gene, CDR1 is LGHNA and CDR2 is YNFKEQ. This CDR3 spans 14 amino acids. CDR3 sequence reads: CASSRNREFYGYTF. CDR3 nucleotide sequence: TGTGCCAGCAGCCGGAACAGGGAGTTCTATGGCTACACCTTC.

The genes are TRBV29-1 and TRBJ1-1; D unclear. Trimming shortened V by 2 bases and J by 2 bases, and 9 bases separated the two germline ends. Germline assignment: CDR1 SQVTM and CDR2 ANQGSEA. This CDR3 contains 13 residues. In DNA, the CDR3 is TGCAGCGTTGAAAGAGGGAGTAACACTGAAGCTTTCTTT. This gives the protein CSVERGSNTEAFF.

CDR3 region: CASSLVKSSYNEQFF. The CDR3 DNA reads TGTGCCAGCAGCTTAGTTAAGAGCTCCTACAATGAGCAGTTCTTC. The genes are TRBV11-2 and TRBJ2-1; D is unclear. V dropped 1 base and J dropped 0 bases, with 7 bases sitting between them. Per germline, CDR1 SGHAT and CDR2 FQNNGV. The CDR3 covers 15 residues.

The chain is built from TRBV7-3 and TRBJ2-1; TRBD2 might be the D (5 bases). The V end was cut by 4 bases, the J end by 7 bases, with 17 bases between. The CDR3 covers 15 residues. CDR1 and CDR2 (germline): SGHTA, FQGTGA. The CDR3 is CASSSLAGPTNEQFF. The CDR3 DNA follows: TGTGCCAGCAGCTCGCTAGCCGGACCGACGAATGAGCAGTTCTTC.

The chain employs TRBV27 and TRBJ1-6; D is uncertain. This CDR3 is built from 14 residues. Germline assignment: CDR1 MNHEY and CDR2 SMNVEV (reference sequence). Trimming removed 5 bases from V and 5 bases from J, with 10 bases in between. This CDR3 is CASSVGWHNSPLHF. The CDR3 nucleotides read TGTGCCAGCAGTGTCGGTTGGCATAATTCACCCCTCCACTTT.

The V gene is TRBV7-9, the J gene TRBJ2-7; the match to TRBD1 covers 9 bases. The CDR3 has 16 amino acids. Germline CDR1 SEHNR, CDR2 FQNEAQ (reference sequence). V lost 5 bases to trimming and J lost 4 bases; unmatched junction nucleotides: 12. The CDR3 loop is CASSPYWTGETYEQYF. The CDR3 nucleotides read TGTGCCAGCAGCCCGTACTGGACAGGGGAGACTTACGAGCAGTACTTC.

Here the CDR3 DNA reads TGCAGCGTTGAATTGGGTAGCCTCACAGATACGCAGTATTTT. This translates into CSVELGSLTDTQYF. The V and J genes are TRBV29-1 and TRBJ2-3; D is ambiguous. The CDR3 loop spans 14 amino acids. The ends were cut back, 2 bases at V and 2 bases at J, with 11 bases in the middle. The germline V gene has CDR1 SQVTM and CDR2 ANQGSEA.